This T cell receptor (beta chain) was found in a study of cytomegalovirus exposure and HLA in healthy donors. As regards this clone: The target antigen is unknown.

Overall study findings and caveats: Most observed TCR sequences were rare, whereas some public TCRs were detected in many donors. CMV serostatus was the only recorded immune exposure for donors.

The germline CDR1 and CDR2 sequences are KGHSH and LQKENI. This CDR3 comprises 16 residues. V lost 3 bases and J lost 1; bases outside the gene matches: 5. PCR involved 60 Vbeta and 13 Jbeta primers. Sequencing was performed with immunoSEQ multiplex PCR; in TCRdb, only in-frame clones are kept and a portion is missing. In total, the table holds about 39,000 clones. This receptor was identified in a male donor in good health and CMV-seronegative. The V gene is TRBV18, the J gene TRBJ2-2; 7 bases are a match to TRBD1. Sequenced: PBMCs. As DNA, the CDR3 is TGTGCCAGCTCACCGTTATGGACAGGGAACACCGGGGAGCTGTTTTTT. It codes for CASSPLWTGNTGELFF.